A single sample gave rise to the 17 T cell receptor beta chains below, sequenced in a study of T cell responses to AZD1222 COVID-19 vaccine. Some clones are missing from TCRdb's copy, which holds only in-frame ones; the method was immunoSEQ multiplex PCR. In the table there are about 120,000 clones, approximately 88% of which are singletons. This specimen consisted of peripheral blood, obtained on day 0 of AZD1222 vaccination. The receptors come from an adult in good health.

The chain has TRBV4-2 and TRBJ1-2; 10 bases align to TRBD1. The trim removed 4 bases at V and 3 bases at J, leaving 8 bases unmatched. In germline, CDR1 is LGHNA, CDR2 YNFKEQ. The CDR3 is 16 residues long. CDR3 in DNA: TGTGCCAGCAGCCGACAGACAGGGGGCAAGGACTATGGCTACACCTTC. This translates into CASSRQTGGKDYGYTF.

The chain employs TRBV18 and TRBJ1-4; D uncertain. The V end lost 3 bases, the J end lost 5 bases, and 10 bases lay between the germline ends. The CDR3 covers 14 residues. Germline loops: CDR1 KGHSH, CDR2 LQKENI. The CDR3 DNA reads TGTGCCAGCTCACCGGGAGTCGAAAATGAAAAACTGTTTTTT. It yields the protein CASSPGVENEKLFF.

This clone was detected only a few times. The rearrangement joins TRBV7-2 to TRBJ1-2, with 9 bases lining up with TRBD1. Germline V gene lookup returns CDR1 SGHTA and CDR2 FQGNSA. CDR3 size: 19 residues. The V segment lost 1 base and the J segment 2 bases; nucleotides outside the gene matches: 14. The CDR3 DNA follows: TGTGCCAGCAGCTTAGTTTCTGGGTGGGGGACAGGGAACAACTATGGCTACACCTTC. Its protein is CASSLVSGWGTGNNYGYTF.

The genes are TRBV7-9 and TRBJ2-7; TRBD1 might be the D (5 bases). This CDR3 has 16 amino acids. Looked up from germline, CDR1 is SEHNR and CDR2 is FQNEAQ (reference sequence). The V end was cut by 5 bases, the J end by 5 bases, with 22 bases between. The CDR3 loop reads CASSPLGQGFTHEQYF. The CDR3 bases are TGTGCCAGCAGCCCCCTGGGGCAGGGATTCACCCACGAGCAGTACTTC.

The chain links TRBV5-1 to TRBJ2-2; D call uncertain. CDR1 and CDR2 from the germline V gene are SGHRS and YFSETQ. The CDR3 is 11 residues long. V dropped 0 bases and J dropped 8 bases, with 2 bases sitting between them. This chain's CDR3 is CASSLEGELFF. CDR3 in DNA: TGCGCCAGCAGCTTGGAAGGGGAGCTGTTTTTT.

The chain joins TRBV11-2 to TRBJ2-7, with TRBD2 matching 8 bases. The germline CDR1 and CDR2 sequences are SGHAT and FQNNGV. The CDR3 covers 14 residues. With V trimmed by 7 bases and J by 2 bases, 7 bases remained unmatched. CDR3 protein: CASNLAGGTYEQYF. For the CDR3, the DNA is TGTGCCAGCAATTTGGCGGGAGGCACCTACGAGCAGTACTTC.

The DNA for the CDR3 is TGTGCCAGCAGCCCCTCTCTGGTGATTCCAGCTAGCACAGATACGCAGTATTTT. The encoded protein is CASSPSLVIPASTDTQYF. J is TRBJ2-3 and V is TRBV3-1 (or the pseudogene TRBV3-2), with D uncertain. This CDR3 comprises 18 residues. Germline CDR1 is LGHDT and CDR2 is YNNKEL (reference sequence). V was cut by 4 bases and J by 0 bases, with 20 bases left in between.

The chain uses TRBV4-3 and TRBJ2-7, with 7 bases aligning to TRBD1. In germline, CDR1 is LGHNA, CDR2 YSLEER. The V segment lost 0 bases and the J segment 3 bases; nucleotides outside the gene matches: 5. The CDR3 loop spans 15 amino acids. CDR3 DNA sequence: TGCGCCAGCAGCCAAGAAGGGGGCCCAAACTACGAGCAGTACTTC. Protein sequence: CASSQEGGPNYEQYF.

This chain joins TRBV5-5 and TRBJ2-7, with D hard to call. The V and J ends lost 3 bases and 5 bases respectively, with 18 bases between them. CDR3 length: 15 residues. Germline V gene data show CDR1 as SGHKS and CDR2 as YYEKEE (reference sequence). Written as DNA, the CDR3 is TGTGCCAGCAGCTCCCAGCAGGTTGGGGTTCACGAGCAGTACTTC. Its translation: CASSSQQVGVHEQYF.

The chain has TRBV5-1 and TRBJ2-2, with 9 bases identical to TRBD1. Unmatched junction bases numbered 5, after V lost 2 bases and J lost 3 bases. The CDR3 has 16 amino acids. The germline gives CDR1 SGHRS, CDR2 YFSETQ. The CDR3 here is CASSLQGAQDTGELFF. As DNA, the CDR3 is TGCGCCAGCAGCTTACAGGGGGCGCAGGACACCGGGGAGCTGTTTTTT.

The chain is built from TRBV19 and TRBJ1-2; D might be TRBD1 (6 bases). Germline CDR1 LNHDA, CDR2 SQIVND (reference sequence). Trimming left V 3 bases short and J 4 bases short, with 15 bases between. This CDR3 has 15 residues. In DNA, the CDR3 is TGTGCCAGTAGTATGGGGACATTCTATTCCTATGGCTACACCTTC. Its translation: CASSMGTFYSYGYTF.

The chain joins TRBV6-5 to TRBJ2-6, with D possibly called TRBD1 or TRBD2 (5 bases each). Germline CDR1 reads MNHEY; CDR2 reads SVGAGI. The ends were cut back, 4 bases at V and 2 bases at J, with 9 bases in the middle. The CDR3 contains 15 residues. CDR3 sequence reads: CASSSGATGANVLTF. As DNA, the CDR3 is TGTGCCAGCAGTTCCGGGGCCACTGGGGCCAACGTCCTGACTTTC.

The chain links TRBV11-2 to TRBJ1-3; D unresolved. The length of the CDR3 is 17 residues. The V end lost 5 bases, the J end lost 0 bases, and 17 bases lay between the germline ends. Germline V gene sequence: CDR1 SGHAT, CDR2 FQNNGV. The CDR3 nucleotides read TGTGCCAGCAGCCCCAGGTTCCGGGCGGCCTCTGGAAACACCATATATTTT. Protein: CASSPRFRAASGNTIYF.

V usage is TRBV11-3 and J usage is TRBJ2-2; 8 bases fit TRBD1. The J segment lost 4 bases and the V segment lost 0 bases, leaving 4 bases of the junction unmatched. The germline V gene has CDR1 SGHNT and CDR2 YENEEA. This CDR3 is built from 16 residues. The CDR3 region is CASSLDRGLSTGELFF. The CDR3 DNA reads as TGTGCCAGCAGCTTAGACAGGGGGCTGAGCACCGGGGAGCTGTTTTTT.

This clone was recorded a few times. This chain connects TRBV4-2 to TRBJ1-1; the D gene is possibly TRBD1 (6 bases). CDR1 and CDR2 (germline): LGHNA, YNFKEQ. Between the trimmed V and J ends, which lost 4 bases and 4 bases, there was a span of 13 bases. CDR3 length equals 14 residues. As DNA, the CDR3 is TGTGCCAGCAGCCGCGCAGGAGGGGGCACTGAAGCTTTCTTT. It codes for CASSRAGGGTEAFF.

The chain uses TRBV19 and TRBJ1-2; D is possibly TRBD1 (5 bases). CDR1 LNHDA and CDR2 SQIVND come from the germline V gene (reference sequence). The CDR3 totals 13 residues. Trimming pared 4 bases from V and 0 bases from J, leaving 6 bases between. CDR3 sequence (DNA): TGTGCCAGTAGTACGACAGCTAACTATGGCTACACCTTC. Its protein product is CASSTTANYGYTF.

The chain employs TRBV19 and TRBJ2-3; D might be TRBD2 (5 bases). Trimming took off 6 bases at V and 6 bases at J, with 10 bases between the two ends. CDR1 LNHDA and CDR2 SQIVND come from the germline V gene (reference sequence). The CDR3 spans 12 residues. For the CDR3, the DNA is TGTGCCAGTAGAGAGGGATCGGATACGCAGTATTTT. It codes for CASREGSDTQYF. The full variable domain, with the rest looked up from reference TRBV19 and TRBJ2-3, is DGGITQSPKYLFRKEGQNVTLSCEQNLNHDAMYWYRQDPGQGLRLIYYSQIVNDFQKGDIAEGYSVSREKKESFPLTVTSAQKNPTAFYLCASREGSDTQYFGPGTRLTVL.